This passage covers 2 T cell receptor beta chains from one sample sequenced in a study of OX40 agonist ivuxolimab in advanced cancers. The method was immunoSEQ multiplex PCR; TCRdb's version includes in-frame clones alone and lacks a portion of them. The sample yields tens of thousands of clones, 75% to 95% seen once. The source material was CD4+ or CD8+ T cells sorted from blood, sampled in a trial of the OX40 agonist ivuxolimab. The origin of the receptors is an adult with an advanced solid tumor such as melanoma, head and neck, liver or kidney cancer.

The V call is TRBV19, the J call TRBJ1-5; the match to TRBD1 covers 10 bases. Germline trimming cut 7 bases from V and 4 bases from J; bases unmatched to any gene: 4. Germline CDR1 is LNHDA and CDR2 is SQIVND (reference sequence). The CDR3 runs to 14 residues. This CDR3 is CASTDRGRNQPQHF. The CDR3 region has the DNA TGTGCCAGTACGGACAGGGGGAGAAATCAGCCCCAGCATTTT.

The chain employs TRBV19 and TRBJ2-7; 8 bases fit TRBD2. The V and J ends lost 5 bases and 7 bases, in that order; junction bases with no gene match: 10. The V gene's germline CDR1 is LNHDA and CDR2 SQIVND (reference sequence). CDR3 length equals 14 residues. The CDR3 sequence is CASSYTGTSGEQYF. CDR3 DNA sequence: TGTGCCAGTAGTTATACCGGGACTAGTGGAGAGCAGTACTTC.